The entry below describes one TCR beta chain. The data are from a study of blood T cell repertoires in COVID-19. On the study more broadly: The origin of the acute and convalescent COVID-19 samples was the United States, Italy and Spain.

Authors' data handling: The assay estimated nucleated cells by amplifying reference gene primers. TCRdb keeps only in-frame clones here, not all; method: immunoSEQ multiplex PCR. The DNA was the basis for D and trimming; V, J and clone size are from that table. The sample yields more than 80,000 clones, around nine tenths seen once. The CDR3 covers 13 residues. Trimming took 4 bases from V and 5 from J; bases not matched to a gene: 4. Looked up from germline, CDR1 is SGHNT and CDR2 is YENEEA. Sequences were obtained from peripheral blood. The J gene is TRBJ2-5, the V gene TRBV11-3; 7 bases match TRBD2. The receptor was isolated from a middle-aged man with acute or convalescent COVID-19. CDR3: CASSSSSGETQYF. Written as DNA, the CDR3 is TGTGCCAGCAGCTCTTCTAGCGGTGAGACCCAGTACTTC.